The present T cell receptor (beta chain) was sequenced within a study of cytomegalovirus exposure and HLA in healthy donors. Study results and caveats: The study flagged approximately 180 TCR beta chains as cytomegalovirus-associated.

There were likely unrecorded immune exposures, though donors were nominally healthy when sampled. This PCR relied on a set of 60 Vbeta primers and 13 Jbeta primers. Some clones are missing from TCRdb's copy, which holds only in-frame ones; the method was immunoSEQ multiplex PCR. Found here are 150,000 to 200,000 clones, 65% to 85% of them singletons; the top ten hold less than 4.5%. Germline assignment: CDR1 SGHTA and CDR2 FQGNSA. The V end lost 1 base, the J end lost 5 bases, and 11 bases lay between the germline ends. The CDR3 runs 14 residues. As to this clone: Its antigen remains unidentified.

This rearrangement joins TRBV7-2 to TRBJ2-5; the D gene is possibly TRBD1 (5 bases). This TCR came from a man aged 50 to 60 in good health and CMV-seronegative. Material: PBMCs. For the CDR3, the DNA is TGTGCCAGCAGCTTAGAGGGCAGGGCTGAGACCCAGTACTTC. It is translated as CASSLEGRAETQYF.